This T cell receptor (beta chain) derives from a study of blood T cell repertoires in COVID-19. To note about this clone: The identical CDR3 is also encoded by other nucleotide sequences in the sample.

In the authors' methods: Estimation of nucleated cell counts relied on the amplification of reference gene primers. Assay used: immunoSEQ multiplex PCR; TCRdb lists only in-frame clones, some missing. The V and J calls and clone size are taken from that table; D and trimming were inferred from the DNA. The sample shows 150,000 to 200,000 clones, 88% of them seen only once. CDR1 and CDR2 (germline): SGHRS, YFSETQ. V was cut by 2 bases and J by 0 bases, with 5 bases left in between. CDR3 size: 14 residues. The sequence was collected from a man aged 60 to 75 with acute or convalescent COVID-19. The source material was peripheral blood. The chain is built from TRBV5-1 and TRBJ1-4, with D unresolved. This CDR3 reads CASSLGATNEKLFF. CDR3 sequence (DNA): TGCGCCAGCAGCTTAGGAGCAACTAATGAAAAACTGTTTTTT.